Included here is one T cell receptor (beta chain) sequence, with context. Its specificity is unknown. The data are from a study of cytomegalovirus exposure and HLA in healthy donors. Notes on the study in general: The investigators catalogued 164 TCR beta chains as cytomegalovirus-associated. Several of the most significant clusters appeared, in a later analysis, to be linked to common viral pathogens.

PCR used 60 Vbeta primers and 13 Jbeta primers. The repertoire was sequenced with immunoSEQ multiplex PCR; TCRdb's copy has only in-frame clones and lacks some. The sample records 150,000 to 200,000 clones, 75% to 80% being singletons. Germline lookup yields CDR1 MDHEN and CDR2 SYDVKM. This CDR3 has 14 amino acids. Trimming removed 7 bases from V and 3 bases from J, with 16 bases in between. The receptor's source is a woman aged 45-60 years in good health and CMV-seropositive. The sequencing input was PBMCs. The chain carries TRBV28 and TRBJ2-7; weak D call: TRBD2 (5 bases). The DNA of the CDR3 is TGTGCCAGCAAACCCGGGGTCAACCGCTACGAGCAGTACTTC. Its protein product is CASKPGVNRYEQYF.